Reported below is one TCR beta chain. The antigen is unknown. One entry per CDR3 protein, called by TCRdb with MiXCR from the RT-PCR reads. Altogether about 5,600 distinct CDR3 sequences are present, 77% being singletons, with the ten largest covering roughly 2.7%. Trimming at V came to 6 bases and at J to 0 bases, leaving 4 bases not matched to a gene. The CDR3 is 15 amino acids. From germline, CDR1 is SNHLY and CDR2 FYNNEI. The entry originates in a study of yellow fever vaccine responses in identical twins. Overall study results and limits: Twins showed a vaccine T cell response that reportedly seemed partly convergent, partly personalized.

Sequencing used T cells from blood (PBMCs), unsorted or a sorted subset (not recorded which), obtained before or after yellow fever vaccination (not recorded which). This clonotype originated in a woman between 18 and 29 years old who received the yellow fever vaccine. The chain carries TRBV2 and TRBJ1-4; TRBD1 aligns across 7 bases. The CDR3 sequence is CASRGQFATNEKLFF. The CDR3 region has the DNA TGTGCCAGCAGGGGACAGTTTGCAACTAATGAAAAACTGTTTTTT.